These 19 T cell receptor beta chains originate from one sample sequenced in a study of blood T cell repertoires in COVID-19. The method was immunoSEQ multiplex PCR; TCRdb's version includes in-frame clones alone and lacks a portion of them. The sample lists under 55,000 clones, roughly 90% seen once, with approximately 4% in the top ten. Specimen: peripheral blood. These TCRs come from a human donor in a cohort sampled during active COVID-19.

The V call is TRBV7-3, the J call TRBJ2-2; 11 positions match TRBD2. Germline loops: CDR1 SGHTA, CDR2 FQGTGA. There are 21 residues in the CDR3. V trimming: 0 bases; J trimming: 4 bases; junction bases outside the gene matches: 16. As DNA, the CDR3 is TGTGCCAGCAGCTTAACCCTGATGACTAGCGGGGATCATCTGGGCACCGGGGAGCTGTTTTTT. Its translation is CASSLTLMTSGDHLGTGELFF.

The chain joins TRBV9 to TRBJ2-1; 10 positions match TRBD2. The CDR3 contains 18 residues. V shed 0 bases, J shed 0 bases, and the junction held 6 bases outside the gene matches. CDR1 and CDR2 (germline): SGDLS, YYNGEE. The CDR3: CASSVARLAGSSYNEQFF. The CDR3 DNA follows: TGTGCCAGCAGCGTAGCCCGACTAGCGGGTAGCTCCTACAATGAGCAGTTCTTC.

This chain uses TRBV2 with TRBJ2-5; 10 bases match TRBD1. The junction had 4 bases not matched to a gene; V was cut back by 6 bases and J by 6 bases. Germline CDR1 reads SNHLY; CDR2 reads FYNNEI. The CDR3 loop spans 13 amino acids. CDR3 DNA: TGTGCCAGCAGGCCGGGACAGGGGAAGACCCAGTACTTC. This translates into CASRPGQGKTQYF.

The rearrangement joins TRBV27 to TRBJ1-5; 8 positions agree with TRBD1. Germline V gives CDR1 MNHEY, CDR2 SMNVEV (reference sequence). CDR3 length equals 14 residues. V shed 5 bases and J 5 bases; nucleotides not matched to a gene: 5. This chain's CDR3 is CASSRTGSYQPQHF. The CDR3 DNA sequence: TGTGCCAGCAGTAGGACAGGGTCTTATCAGCCCCAGCATTTT.

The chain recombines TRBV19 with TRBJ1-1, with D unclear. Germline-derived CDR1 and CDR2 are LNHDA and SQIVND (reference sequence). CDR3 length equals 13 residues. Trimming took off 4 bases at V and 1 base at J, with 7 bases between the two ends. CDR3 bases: TGTGCCAGTAGTAGCCAGGAGAACACTGAAGCTTTCTTT. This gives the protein CASSSQENTEAFF.

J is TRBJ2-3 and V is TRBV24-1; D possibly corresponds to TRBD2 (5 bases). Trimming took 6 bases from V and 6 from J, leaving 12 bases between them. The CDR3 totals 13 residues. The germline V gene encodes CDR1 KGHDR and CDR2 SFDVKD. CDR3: CATSRAGEDTQYF. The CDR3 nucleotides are TGTGCCACCAGTCGAGCTGGGGAGGATACGCAGTATTTT.

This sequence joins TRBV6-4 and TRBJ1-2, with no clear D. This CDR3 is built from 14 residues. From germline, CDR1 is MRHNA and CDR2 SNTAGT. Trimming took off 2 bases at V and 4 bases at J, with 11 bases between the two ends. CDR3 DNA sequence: TGTGCCAGCAGTGACCCTTATCCCCCCTATGGCTACACCTTC. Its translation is CASSDPYPPYGYTF.

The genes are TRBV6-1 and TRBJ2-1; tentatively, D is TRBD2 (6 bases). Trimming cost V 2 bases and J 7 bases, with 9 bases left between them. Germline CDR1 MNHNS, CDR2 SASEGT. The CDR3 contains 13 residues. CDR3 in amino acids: CASSEQGRNEQFF. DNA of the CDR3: TGTGCCAGCAGTGAACAAGGGAGGAATGAGCAGTTCTTC.

CDR3 DNA: TGTGCCAGCAGTTGGACTAGCGGGAGCGAGCAGTACGTC. Its protein is CASSWTSGSEQYV. The chain couples TRBV6-2 or TRBV6-3 to TRBJ2-7, with 13 bases that match TRBD2. Germline V CDR1 and CDR2: MNHEY, SVGEGT. The V segment lost 4 bases and the J segment 6 bases; nucleotides outside the gene matches: 0. This CDR3 is built from 13 residues.

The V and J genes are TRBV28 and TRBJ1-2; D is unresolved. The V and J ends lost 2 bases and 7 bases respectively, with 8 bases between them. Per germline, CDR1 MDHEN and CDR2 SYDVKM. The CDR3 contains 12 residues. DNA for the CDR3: TGTGCCAGCAGTTTACTAACCTCTGGCTACACCTTC. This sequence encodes CASSLLTSGYTF.

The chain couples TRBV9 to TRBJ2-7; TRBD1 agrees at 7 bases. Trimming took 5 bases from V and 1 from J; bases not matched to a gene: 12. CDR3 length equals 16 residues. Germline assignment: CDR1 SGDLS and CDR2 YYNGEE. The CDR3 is CASSYPNRDRSYEQYF. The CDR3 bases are TGTGCCAGCAGTTACCCAAACCGGGACAGATCCTACGAGCAGTACTTC.

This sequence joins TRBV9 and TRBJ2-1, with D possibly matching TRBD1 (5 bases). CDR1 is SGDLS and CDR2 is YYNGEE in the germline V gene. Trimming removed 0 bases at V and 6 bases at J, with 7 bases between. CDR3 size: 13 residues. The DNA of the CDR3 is TGTGCCAGCAGCGTAGAAGGGGTCAATGAGCAGTTCTTC. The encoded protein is CASSVEGVNEQFF.

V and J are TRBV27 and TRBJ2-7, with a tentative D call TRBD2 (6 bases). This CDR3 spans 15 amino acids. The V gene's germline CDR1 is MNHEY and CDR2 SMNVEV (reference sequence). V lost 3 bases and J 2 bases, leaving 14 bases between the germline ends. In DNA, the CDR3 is TGTGCCAGCAGTTTGTCCGGGACTTCTCCCTACGAGCAGTACGTC. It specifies CASSLSGTSPYEQYV.

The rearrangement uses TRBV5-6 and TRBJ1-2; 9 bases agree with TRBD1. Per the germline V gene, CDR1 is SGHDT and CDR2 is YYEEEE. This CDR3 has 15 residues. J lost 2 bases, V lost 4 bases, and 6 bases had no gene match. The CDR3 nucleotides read TGTGCCAGCAGCCCTCCGGGACAGGGCAACTATGGCTACACCTTC. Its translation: CASSPPGQGNYGYTF.

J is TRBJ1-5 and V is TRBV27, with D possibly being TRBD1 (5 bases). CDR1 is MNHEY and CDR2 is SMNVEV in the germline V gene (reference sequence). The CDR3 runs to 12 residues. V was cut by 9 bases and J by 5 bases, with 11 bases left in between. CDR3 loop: CASKRGDQPQHF. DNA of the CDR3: TGTGCCAGTAAACGGGGGGATCAGCCCCAGCATTTT.

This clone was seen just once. In nucleotides, the CDR3 is TGTGCCAGCAGTTACGCCCTCCGACTAGCGGGACAGATCGGGGAGCATGAGCAGTTCTTC. It encodes CASSYALRLAGQIGEHEQFF. The chain couples TRBV6-2 or TRBV6-3 to TRBJ2-1, with 11 bases lining up with TRBD2. The CDR3 has 20 amino acids. From germline, CDR1 is MNHEY and CDR2 SVGEGT. Losses at the gene ends were 2 bases for V and 8 bases for J; bases not matched to a gene: 20.

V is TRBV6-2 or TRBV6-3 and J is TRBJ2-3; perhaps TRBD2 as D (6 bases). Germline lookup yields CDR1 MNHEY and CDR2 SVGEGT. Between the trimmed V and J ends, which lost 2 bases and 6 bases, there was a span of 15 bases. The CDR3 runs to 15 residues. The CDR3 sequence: CASSYGTGAKDTQYF. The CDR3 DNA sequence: TGTGCCAGCAGTTACGGAACGGGAGCGAAGGATACGCAGTATTTT.

The CDR3 here is CASSFQGAYEQYF. The DNA for the CDR3 is TGTGCCAGCAGTTTTCAGGGTGCCTACGAGCAGTACTTC. The chain couples TRBV12-3 or TRBV12-4 to TRBJ2-7, with a possible D match to TRBD1 (5 bases). The V gene lost 3 bases and the J gene lost 2 bases, with 8 bases spanning the gap. The CDR3 length is 13 residues.

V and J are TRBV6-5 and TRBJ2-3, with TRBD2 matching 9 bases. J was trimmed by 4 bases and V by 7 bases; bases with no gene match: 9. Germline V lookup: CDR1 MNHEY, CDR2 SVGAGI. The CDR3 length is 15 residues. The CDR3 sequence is CASTRQREVPDTQYF. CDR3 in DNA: TGTGCCAGCACACGGCAGCGGGAGGTACCAGATACGCAGTATTTT.